A single sample is the source of the 26 T cell receptor beta chains below, sequenced in a study of a mutant IDH1 vaccine in newly diagnosed glioma. Time point denoted: week 23, last vaccination. Vaccine doses each comprised 300 ug of mutant IDH1 20-mer peptide, with topical imiquimod. The antigens for these receptors are not known. The protocol was immunoSEQ multiplex PCR, while the TCRdb copy is restricted to in-frame clones and leaves out a portion. The repertoire holds about 65,000 clones, with 70% to 90% as singletons. The sample consisted of PBMCs, taken from a glioma patient whose treatment included an IDH1 peptide vaccine. These receptors were taken from a man aged 25-45 years with glioma.

The chain recombines TRBV9 with TRBJ2-2; D tentatively fits TRBD1 or TRBD2 (5 bases each). V lost 4 bases and J 3 bases, leaving 19 bases between the germline ends. The CDR3 extends over 17 amino acids. CDR1 is SGDLS and CDR2 is YYNGEE in the germline V gene. DNA for the CDR3: TGTGCCAGCAGCCCCCGTCCAGGGAAGAGGGACACCGGGGAGCTGTTTTTT. Amino acid sequence: CASSPRPGKRDTGELFF.

Comments on this clone: Other DNA sequences from this sample encode an identical CDR3 as well. The chain couples TRBV4-1 to TRBJ2-5; 7 bases map to TRBD2. After removal of 1 base from V and 2 bases from J, the junction contained 4 bases not matched to a gene. The CDR3 has 15 residues. Germline V gives CDR1 MGHRA, CDR2 YSYEKL. For the CDR3, the DNA is TGCGCCAGCAGCCAAGTTACTAGCGCGCAAGAGACCCAGTACTTC. Protein: CASSQVTSAQETQYF.

This clone turned up a few times. The same CDR3 is also encoded by other DNA sequences in this sample. This rearrangement joins TRBV14 to TRBJ1-2; D might be TRBD1 (5 bases). The CDR3 has 14 residues. V shed 4 bases and J shed 8 bases, with 17 bases lying between them. The V gene's germline CDR1 is SGHDN and CDR2 FVKESK. The chain's CDR3 is CASSPPGTRGGYTF. In DNA form, the CDR3 reads TGTGCCAGCAGCCCCCCCGGGACCCGGGGGGGCTACACCTTC.

The chain uses TRBV2 and TRBJ1-6; D ambiguous. The CDR3 loop spans 13 amino acids. Germline loops: CDR1 SNHLY, CDR2 FYNNEI. The V gene lost 7 bases and the J gene lost 8 bases, with 12 bases spanning the gap. In DNA, the CDR3 is TGTGCCAGCAATCCGGGGAAAGATTCACCCCTCCACTTT. It encodes CASNPGKDSPLHF.

The V and J genes are TRBV7-8 and TRBJ1-5; D gene uncertain. Trimming took off 0 bases at V and 0 bases at J, with 6 bases between the two ends. CDR3 length: 15 amino acids. From germline, CDR1 is SGHVS and CDR2 FQNEAQ. The CDR3 loop reads CASSLAGYSNQPQHF. The CDR3 DNA reads as TGTGCCAGCAGCTTAGCCGGATATAGCAATCAGCCCCAGCATTTT. Complete variable domain (other parts from reference TRBV7-8 and TRBJ1-5): GAGVSQSPRYKVAKRGQDVALRCDPISGHVSLFWYQQALGQGPEFLTYFQNEAQLDKSGLPSDRFFAERPEGSVSTLKIQRTQQEDSAVYLCASSLAGYSNQPQHFGDGTRLSIL.

The chain uses TRBV27 and TRBJ2-7; 10 bases line up with TRBD1. The V segment lost 2 bases and the J segment 4 bases; nucleotides outside the gene matches: 14. The CDR3 extends over 18 amino acids. The germline V gene encodes CDR1 MNHEY and CDR2 SMNVEV (reference sequence). The CDR3 here is CASSLRPSTGGVLYEQYF. The CDR3 DNA reads as TGTGCCAGCAGTTTACGACCCTCGACAGGGGGCGTTCTATACGAGCAGTACTTC.

This rearrangement joins TRBV7-2 to TRBJ2-7; 7 nucleotides match TRBD1. V lost 5 bases and J lost 4; bases outside the gene matches: 14. CDR3 size: 16 residues. The germline V gene encodes CDR1 SGHTA and CDR2 FQGNSA. The CDR3 is CASSTSPTGLKYEQYF. CDR3 coding DNA: TGTGCCAGCAGCACCTCTCCGACAGGGCTAAAATACGAGCAGTACTTC.

This clone was observed a single time. The V and J genes are TRBV19 and TRBJ1-2; D gene ambiguous. This CDR3 has 15 residues. Germline V CDR1 and CDR2: LNHDA, SQIVND (reference sequence). Trimming shortened V by 3 bases and J by 5 bases, and 16 bases separated the two germline ends. For the CDR3, the DNA is TGTGCCAGTAGTATGTCCCCCCCGGGAGCGTATGGCTACACCTTC. This translates into CASSMSPPGAYGYTF.

The V call is TRBV7-9, the J call TRBJ1-3; 11 nucleotides match TRBD1. The CDR3 has 16 residues. V shed 5 bases, J shed 4 bases, and the junction held 7 bases outside the gene matches. Germline CDR1 reads SEHNR; CDR2 reads FQNEAQ (reference sequence). The CDR3 DNA sequence: TGTGCCAGCAGCCCTCGGACAGGGGGCAAGGGAAACACCATATATTTT. Protein sequence: CASSPRTGGKGNTIYF.

The chain links TRBV11-2 to TRBJ2-2; possibly TRBD1 for D (6 bases). V was pared by 6 bases and J by 2 bases, with 16 bases between. CDR1 SGHAT and CDR2 FQNNGV come from the germline V gene. This CDR3 region has 16 residues. The CDR3 region is CASRYLDRINTGELFF. Here the CDR3 DNA reads TGTGCCAGCAGGTACCTTGACAGGATCAACACCGGGGAGCTGTTTTTT. Combining the CDR3 with reference TRBV11-2 and TRBJ2-2 gives the whole variable domain EAGVAQSPRYKIIEKRQSVAFWCNPISGHATLYWYQQILGQGPKLLIQFQNNGVVDDSQLPKDRFSAERLKGVDSTLKIQPAKLEDSAVYLCASRYLDRINTGELFFGEGSRLTVL.

This chain's CDR3 is CASSLGGQGGNTIYF. In DNA, the CDR3 is TGTGCCAGCAGCTTAGGGGGACAGGGTGGAAACACCATATATTTT. The rearrangement links TRBV7-2 to TRBJ1-3; 9 bases are a match to TRBD1. Trimming cost V 1 base and J 3 bases; bases outside gene matches: 1. From germline, CDR1 is SGHTA and CDR2 FQGNSA. The CDR3 spans 15 residues. Full variable domain (missing parts from reference TRBV7-2 and TRBJ1-3): GAGVSQSPSNKVTEKGKDVELRCDPISGHTALYWYRQSLGQGLEFLIYFQGNSAPDKSGLPSDRFSAERTGGSVSTLTIQRTQQEDSAVYLCASSLGGQGGNTIYFGEGSWLTVV.

The chain carries TRBV7-9 and TRBJ2-2; D not certain. Germline V gene lookup returns CDR1 SEHNR and CDR2 FQNEAQ (reference sequence). The germline V and J ends were trimmed by 5 bases and 6 bases, with 7 bases remaining between them. CDR3 length: 12 residues. CDR3 in amino acids: CASSLRPGELFF. CDR3 DNA: TGTGCCAGCAGCCTTCGACCCGGGGAGCTGTTTTTT. Using reference TRBV7-9 and TRBJ2-2 for the parts outside the CDR3, the full variable domain is DTGVSQNPRHKITKRGQNVTFRCDPISEHNRLYWYRQTLGQGPEFLTYFQNEAQLEKSRLLSDRFSAERPKGSFSTLEIQRTEQGDSAMYLCASSLRPGELFFGEGSRLTVL.

This clone was seen a handful of times. The genes are TRBV29-1 and TRBJ1-2; TRBD1 might be the D (6 bases). The germline V and J ends were trimmed by 7 bases and 1 base, with 7 bases remaining between them. The CDR3 has 11 residues. Germline values: CDR1 SQVTM, CDR2 ANQGSEA. The CDR3 nucleotides are TGCAGCGGGACAGTTAACTATGGCTACACCTTC. Protein product: CSGTVNYGYTF.

The rearrangement joins TRBV5-4 to TRBJ2-3; the match to TRBD2 covers 11 bases. J gave up 2 bases and V 0 bases, and 2 bases lay outside the gene matches. Germline CDR1 and CDR2: SGHNT and YYREEE (reference sequence). There are 16 residues in the CDR3. CDR3 nucleotide sequence: TGTGCCAGCAGCTTGGGACTAGCGGGGTCCACAGATACGCAGTATTTT. Translated, it gives CASSLGLAGSTDTQYF.

The chain uses TRBV5-4 and TRBJ2-7; TRBD1 is a possible D gene (6 bases). V lost 0 bases to trimming and J lost 2 bases, with 9 bases between them. CDR3 length: 14 residues. The germline V gene encodes CDR1 SGHNT and CDR2 YYREEE (reference sequence). In DNA, the CDR3 is TGTGCCAGCAGCTTGGGGGACATAGCCTACGAGCAGTACTTC. Translation gives CASSLGDIAYEQYF.

This clone was detected only once. The chain joins TRBV4-2 to TRBJ1-2; D gene uncertain. CDR1 is LGHNA and CDR2 is YNFKEQ in the germline V gene. Trimming removed 0 bases at V and 4 bases at J, with 12 bases between. The length of the CDR3 is 15 residues. The CDR3 coding sequence is TGTGCCAGCAGCCAAGATAATGCAGCCCCCTATGGCTACACCTTC. Residues: CASSQDNAAPYGYTF.

In this sample, this clone turned up a few times. The chain links TRBV13 to TRBJ1-2; D is perhaps TRBD1 (5 bases). CDR1 is PRHDT, CDR2 FYEKMQ, per germline (reference sequence). V dropped 5 bases and J dropped 4 bases, with 17 bases sitting between them. CDR3 length: 15 amino acids. CDR3 sequence (DNA): TGTGCCAGCAGCAGGGCTTTGGGGGGTACCTATGGCTACACCTTC. Protein sequence: CASSRALGGTYGYTF. The whole variable domain, filled in from reference TRBV13 and TRBJ1-2, reads AAGVIQSPRHLIKEKRETATLKCYPIPRHDTVYWYQQGPGQDPQFLISFYEKMQSDKGSIPDRFSAQQFSDYHSELNMSSLELGDSALYFCASSRALGGTYGYTFGSGTRLTVV.

The chain couples TRBV16 to TRBJ1-4; D is unresolved. Germline assignment: CDR1 KGHSY and CDR2 FQNENV. V was pared by 4 bases and J by 5 bases, with 11 bases between. This CDR3 is built from 14 residues. Written as DNA, the CDR3 is TGTGCCAGCAGCCTCCTAAGGCAGAATGAAAAACTGTTTTTT. Translation gives CASSLLRQNEKLFF.

This clone was counted between two and nine times. The genes are TRBV5-6 and TRBJ1-5; the D gene is possibly TRBD1 (5 bases). There are 16 residues in the CDR3. The germline gives CDR1 SGHDT, CDR2 YYEEEE. Trimming took off 2 bases at V and 0 bases at J, with 12 bases between the two ends. CDR3 DNA: TGTGCCAGCAGCTTTTGGGGACTCCTTAGCAATCAGCCCCAGCATTTT. Translated: CASSFWGLLSNQPQHF.

The chain carries TRBV6-1 and TRBJ2-7, with D tentatively TRBD2 (5 bases). The CDR3 spans 14 residues. Between the trimmed V and J ends, which lost 8 bases and 3 bases, there was a span of 17 bases. Germline V CDR1 and CDR2: MNHNS, SASEGT. CDR3 DNA sequence: TGTGCCAGCCCAGAGGGAAATGGTCTCTACGAGCAGTACTTC. Translation: CASPEGNGLYEQYF.

Concerning this clone: The sample holds other DNA sequences that translate to the same CDR3. This chain uses TRBV5-4 with TRBJ1-4; no clear D. V was pared by 0 bases and J by 4 bases, with 7 bases between. Germline CDR1 is SGHNT and CDR2 is YYREEE (reference sequence). The CDR3 has 14 residues. CDR3 loop: CASSLAGNNEKLFF. Written as DNA, the CDR3 is TGTGCCAGCAGCTTGGCCGGAAATAATGAAAAACTGTTTTTT. Combining the CDR3 with reference TRBV5-4 and TRBJ1-4 gives the whole variable domain ETGVTQSPTHLIKTRGQQVTLRCSSQSGHNTVSWYQQALGQGPQFIFQYYREEENGRGNFPPRFSGLQFPNYSSELNVNALELDDSALYLCASSLAGNNEKLFFGSGTQLSVL.

The chain has TRBV19 and TRBJ1-5; D unresolved. This CDR3 spans 13 amino acids. V was cut by 0 bases and J by 4 bases, with 4 bases left in between. CDR1 and CDR2 (germline): LNHDA, SQIVND (reference sequence). The CDR3: CASSIDLNQPQHF. DNA for the CDR3: TGTGCCAGTAGTATAGACCTGAATCAGCCCCAGCATTTT.

CDR3 in DNA: TGCGCCAGCAGCCAAGACTGGCTAGCGGGGTATATACTTAACTACGAGCAGTACTTC. Translation gives CASSQDWLAGYILNYEQYF. The V gene is TRBV4-1, the J gene TRBJ2-7; 9 nucleotides agree with TRBD2. Germline CDR1 is MGHRA and CDR2 is YSYEKL. The length of the CDR3 is 19 residues. V lost 0 bases to trimming and J lost 3 bases; unmatched junction nucleotides: 15.

The chain combines TRBV9 with TRBJ1-4, with 7 bases identical to TRBD1. V shed 0 bases, J shed 1 base, and the junction held 0 bases outside the gene matches. Germline V gene lookup returns CDR1 SGDLS and CDR2 YYNGEE. CDR3 length: 15 residues. The CDR3 sequence is CASSVDRGTNEKLFF. The CDR3 bases are TGTGCCAGCAGCGTAGACAGGGGAACTAATGAAAAACTGTTTTTT.

This clone was counted between two and nine times. V and J are TRBV2 and TRBJ1-1; D perhaps matches TRBD1 (6 bases). Germline CDR1 and CDR2: SNHLY and FYNNEI. V lost 9 bases to trimming and J lost 2 bases, with 13 bases between them. The CDR3 length is 13 residues. The CDR3, as DNA: TGTGCCAGATCGACAGGAGCCAACACTGAAGCTTTCTTT. Translating it yields CARSTGANTEAFF. The full variable domain, rest sourced from reference TRBV2 and TRBJ1-1, is EPEVTQTPSHQVTQMGQEVILRCVPISNHLYFYWYRQILGQKVEFLVSFYNNEISEKSEIFDDQFSVERPDGSNFTLKIRSTKLEDSAMYFCARSTGANTEAFFGQGTRLTVV.

This clone occurred once. The chain links TRBV4-1 to TRBJ2-7; D not resolved. Per germline, CDR1 MGHRA and CDR2 YSYEKL. This CDR3 region has 14 residues. The V gene lost 5 bases and the J gene lost 1 base, with 12 bases spanning the gap. CDR3 amino acids: CASSSIQLSYEQYF. DNA for the CDR3: TGCGCCAGCAGCTCAATACAGCTTTCCTACGAGCAGTACTTC.